Reported below is one TCR beta chain. The antigen remains unidentified. The record originates from a study of beta chain features in type 1 diabetes. Across the study: The patient and healthy donor groups were comparable for age, gender and cell yields. Examination spanned 100 million to 130 million sorted cells from all samples.

Over 95% purity was reached by all sorted populations. This CDR3 spans 15 amino acids. V lost 0 bases, J lost 2 bases, and 8 bases lay in between. Germline CDR1 and CDR2: SNHLY and FYNNEI. Study-level results: Shorter TCRB CDR3s, moderately but significantly so, marked every one of the four CD4+ subsets in Type 1 diabetes patients.

The whole isolated RNA underwent reverse transcription, so sequencing captured expressed TCRB transcripts. Here immunoSEQ multiplex PCR was the method, and the copy in TCRdb shows in-frame clones only, minus some. Seen here are about 740,000 clones, roughly 13% observed once, and the top ten hold approximately 0.021%. The chain uses TRBV2 and TRBJ1-3; D is ambiguous. Sequenced: naive CD4+ T cells from blood. The sequence was collected from a man between 18 and 29 years old with type 1 diabetes. CDR3 coding DNA: TGTGCCAGCAGTGAAGCTCTGTTTACTGGAAACACCATATATTTT. Its translation is CASSEALFTGNTIYF.